The T cell receptor beta chain described here comes from a study of CD8+ T cells in alopecia areata. Treatment meaning: oral pan-JAK inhibitor, 5-10 mg twice daily. Extracted RNA was reverse transcribed into cDNA, the sequencing template. Measured with immunoSEQ multiplex PCR; TCRdb has only the in-frame clones, and not every one. The profile shows about 180,000 clones, about 53% of them singletons. The CDR3 consists of 16 residues. V trimming: 3 bases; J trimming: 2 bases; junction bases outside the gene matches: 10. The germline V gene encodes CDR1 SNHLY and CDR2 FYNNEI. The origin of this receptor is a human donor with alopecia areata. The sample in question was CD8+ T cells sorted from blood, obtained at week 24, from a patient treated with tofacitinib. The chain couples TRBV2 to TRBJ2-7, with 7 bases identical to TRBD2. CDR3 bases: TGTGCCAGCAGTGATGCGACCGGCGGGGGTACCTACGAGCAGTACTTC. Translated, it gives CASSDATGGGTYEQYF.